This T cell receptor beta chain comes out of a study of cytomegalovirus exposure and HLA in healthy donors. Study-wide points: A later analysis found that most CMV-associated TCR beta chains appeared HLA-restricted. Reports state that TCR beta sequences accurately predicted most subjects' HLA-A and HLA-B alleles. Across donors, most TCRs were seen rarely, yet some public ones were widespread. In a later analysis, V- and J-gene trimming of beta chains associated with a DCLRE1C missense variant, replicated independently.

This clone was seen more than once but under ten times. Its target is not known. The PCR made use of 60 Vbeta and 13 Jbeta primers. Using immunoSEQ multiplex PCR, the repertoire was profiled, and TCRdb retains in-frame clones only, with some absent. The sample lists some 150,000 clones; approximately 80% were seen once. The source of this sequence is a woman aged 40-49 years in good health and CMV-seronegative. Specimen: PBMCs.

CDR3 DNA: TGTGCCAGCAGCCCGAGGACTAGCGGATCCAGCACAGATACGCAGTATTTT. As protein: CASSPRTSGSSTDTQYF. This chain uses TRBV5-4 with TRBJ2-3; 10 bases line up with TRBD2. Germline V gene data show CDR1 as SGHNT and CDR2 as YYREEE (reference sequence). CDR3 length equals 17 residues. The junction had 8 bases not matched to a gene; V was cut back by 4 bases and J by 0 bases.